Below are 15 T cell receptor beta chains sequenced from a single sample in a study of vaccination and CD4 T cells after COVID-19. At the Johns Hopkins FTIC core, DNA taken from cultured CD4+ T cells was sequenced by way of the Oncomine TCR Beta short-read assay. TCRdb re-analysed the PCR reads in MiXCR, keeping a single row per CDR3 protein. Among 20,000 or so distinct CDR3 sequences listed, roughly 50% were seen once. Their antigens are not known. The sample's treatment: roughly 10-day PBMC culture with coronavirus spike peptide pools or control peptides (ViraFEST assay). This sample comprised CD4+ T cells from blood, cultured in vitro, obtained after SARS-CoV-2 vaccination. These receptors originate from a human donor who had recovered from COVID-19.

In this sample, this clonotype turned up once. One end of the junction does not line up with germline, which may come from a read error. This chain links TRBV7-9 with TRBJ2-7, with 9 nucleotides matching TRBD2. This CDR3 region has 15 residues. Germline loops: CDR1 SEHNR, CDR2 FQNEAQ (reference sequence). The DNA for the CDR3 is TGTGCCAGCAGCGTAGCCGCGGGGGGGCCGGGGGAGCAGTACTTC. Its translation: CASSVAAGGPGEQYF. Combining the CDR3 with reference TRBV7-9 and TRBJ2-7 gives the whole variable domain DTGVSQNPRHKITKRGQNVTFRCDPISEHNRLYWYRQTLGQGPEFLTYFQNEAQLEKSRLLSDRFSAERPKGSFSTLEIQRTEQGDSAMYLCASSVAAGGPGEQYFGPGTRLTVT.

This clonotype has a handful of counts. The chain couples TRBV6-1 to TRBJ2-7, with 11 bases lining up with TRBD2. Trimming removed 9 bases from V and 4 bases from J; junction bases left unmatched: 14. CDR1 MNHNS and CDR2 SASEGT come from the germline V gene. The CDR3 is made up of 16 amino acids. CDR3 sequence reads: CASSLNSGRASYEQYF. The CDR3 DNA sequence: TGTGCCAGTTCCTTAAATAGCGGGAGGGCTTCTTACGAGCAGTACTTC.

This clonotype was picked up a small number of times. The chain links TRBV20-1 to TRBJ1-2; TRBD1 agrees at 9 bases. Germline V gives CDR1 DFQATT, CDR2 SNEGSKA (reference sequence). The ends lost 6 bases at V and 6 bases at J; junction bases unmatched: 8. The CDR3 sequence is 13 residues long. CDR3 bases: TGCAGTGCCCGAACGACAGGGGGAGATGGCTACACCTTC. Protein product: CSARTTGGDGYTF.

The chain combines TRBV19 with TRBJ2-3; the D is unclear. The CDR3 totals 17 residues. Germline CDR1 and CDR2: LNHDA and SQIVND (reference sequence). Trimming stripped 3 bases from V and 0 bases from J, with 16 bases between. The CDR3 spells CASSMSPTAPSTDTQYF. CDR3 nucleotides: TGTGCCAGTAGTATGTCCCCGACTGCCCCTAGCACAGATACGCAGTATTTT.

This clonotype was picked up a small number of times. The rearrangement uses TRBV19 and TRBJ1-1, with D perhaps matching TRBD1 (5 bases). CDR1 is LNHDA and CDR2 is SQIVND in the germline V gene (reference sequence). The CDR3 consists of 15 residues. Between the trimmed V and J ends, which lost 0 bases and 4 bases, there was a span of 12 bases. The CDR3 protein is CASSIDSRGGTEAFF. CDR3 sequence (DNA): TGTGCCAGTAGTATAGATTCACGGGGCGGCACTGAAGCTTTCTTT.

The CDR3 DNA follows: TGCAGTGCCCTCAAGTTCGGGGAGACCACAGATACGCAGTATTTT. Protein: CSALKFGETTDTQYF. J is TRBJ2-3 and V is TRBV20-1; weak D call: TRBD2 (5 bases). Germline-derived CDR1 and CDR2 are DFQATT and SNEGSKA (reference sequence). Trimming took off 6 bases at V and 2 bases at J, with 18 bases between the two ends. The CDR3 extends over 15 amino acids.

The V gene is TRBV7-2, the J gene TRBJ1-4, with D maybe TRBD1 (6 bases). V was pared by 2 bases and J by 7 bases, with 14 bases between. The germline V gene encodes CDR1 SGHTA and CDR2 FQGNSA. The CDR3 has 15 residues. CDR3 sequence (DNA): TGTGCCAGCAGCTTAATGGGGGCGAGGGGTGAAAAACTGTTTTTT. Translated, it gives CASSLMGARGEKLFF.

The table lists this clonotype with a few counts. This chain links TRBV7-3 with TRBJ1-6; D remains unclear. Germline assignment: CDR1 SGHTA and CDR2 FQGTGA. V lost 2 bases, J lost 8 bases, and 13 bases lay in between. CDR3 size: 15 residues. In DNA form, the CDR3 reads TGTGCCAGCAGCTTAGCCCCAGGCAAGGATTCACCCCTCCACTTT. Translated, it gives CASSLAPGKDSPLHF.

V gene TRBV24-1 combines with J gene TRBJ2-1; weak D call: TRBD1 (6 bases). The CDR3 runs 12 residues. Germline assignment: CDR1 KGHDR and CDR2 SFDVKD. The ends were cut back, 4 bases at V and 9 bases at J, with 9 bases in the middle. CDR3 region: CATSEIQGEQFF. CDR3 in DNA: TGTGCCACCAGTGAAATACAGGGTGAGCAGTTCTTC.

CDR3 region: CASNLDRYGYTF. The CDR3 DNA reads TGTGCCAGCAATCTGGACAGATATGGCTACACCTTC. This chain links TRBV6-1 with TRBJ1-2, with a tentative D call TRBD1 (6 bases). CDR1 is MNHNS and CDR2 is SASEGT in the germline V gene. The V end lost 7 bases, the J end lost 5 bases, and 11 bases lay between the germline ends. The CDR3 consists of 12 residues.

The chain has TRBV18 and TRBJ2-3; 10 nucleotides line up with TRBD2. The CDR3 is made up of 17 amino acids. V lost 2 bases to trimming and J lost 0 bases; unmatched junction nucleotides: 5. The germline CDR1 and CDR2 sequences are KGHSH and LQKENI. This CDR3 reads CASSPVTSGTSTDTQYF. The DNA for the CDR3 is TGTGCCAGCTCACCAGTCACTAGCGGGACCAGCACAGATACGCAGTATTTT.

The genes are TRBV19 and TRBJ2-7, with 12 bases matching TRBD1. Germline CDR1 is LNHDA and CDR2 is SQIVND (reference sequence). CDR3 length: 15 amino acids. V was pared by 6 bases and J by 3 bases, with 6 bases of the junction left unmatched. The CDR3 DNA is TGTGCCAGTAGCCCGGGACAGGGGGCCCTCTACGAGCAGTACTTC. It translates to CASSPGQGALYEQYF.

The chain carries TRBV6-5 and TRBJ1-1; TRBD1 matches 8 bases. The CDR3 runs 14 residues. Germline V gene lookup returns CDR1 MNHEY and CDR2 SVGAGI. The junction had 6 bases not matched to a gene; V was cut back by 1 base and J by 8 bases. The CDR3 sequence is CASSYLAGGTEAFF. The DNA of the CDR3 is TGTGCCAGCAGTTACTTAGCAGGGGGCACCGAAGCTTTCTTT.

This clonotype has more than one count but fewer than ten. CDR3 loop: CASSQQGNGLFNSPLHF. DNA for the CDR3: TGCGCCAGCAGCCAACAGGGGAATGGCCTGTTTAATTCACCCCTCCACTTT. The rearrangement joins TRBV4-1 to TRBJ1-6; D is perhaps TRBD1 (6 bases). The germline gives CDR1 MGHRA, CDR2 YSYEKL. V was cut by 2 bases and J by 6 bases, with 17 bases left in between. The CDR3 is 17 residues long.

The chain couples TRBV28 to TRBJ1-1; D call uncertain. Between the trimmed V and J ends, which lost 2 bases and 0 bases, there was a span of 7 bases. CDR1 and CDR2 (germline): MDHEN, SYDVKM. The CDR3 runs to 14 residues. CDR3 amino acids: CASSLKRLNTEAFF. In DNA, the CDR3 is TGTGCCAGCAGTTTAAAACGACTGAACACTGAAGCTTTCTTT.